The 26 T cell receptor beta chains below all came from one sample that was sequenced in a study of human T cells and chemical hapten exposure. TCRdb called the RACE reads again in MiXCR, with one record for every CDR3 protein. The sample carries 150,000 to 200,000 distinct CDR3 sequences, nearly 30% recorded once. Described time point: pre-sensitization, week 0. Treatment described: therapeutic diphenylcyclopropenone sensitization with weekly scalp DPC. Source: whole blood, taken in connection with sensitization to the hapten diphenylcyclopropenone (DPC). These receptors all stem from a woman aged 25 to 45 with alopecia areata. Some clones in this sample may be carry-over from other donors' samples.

This CDR3 is CASSLLVRTGITDTQYF. The DNA for the CDR3 is TGTGCCAGCAGTTTACTTGTTCGGACAGGGATCACAGATACGCAGTATTTT. This chain uses TRBV28 with TRBJ2-3, with 8 bases matching TRBD1. The CDR3 is 17 residues long. Germline CDR1 is MDHEN and CDR2 is SYDVKM. With V trimmed by 2 bases and J by 2 bases, 9 bases remained unmatched.

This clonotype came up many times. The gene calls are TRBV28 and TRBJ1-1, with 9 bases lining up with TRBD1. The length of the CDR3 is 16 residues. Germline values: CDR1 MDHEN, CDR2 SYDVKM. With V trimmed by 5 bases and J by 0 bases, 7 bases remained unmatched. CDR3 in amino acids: CASSRQGVGMNTEAFF. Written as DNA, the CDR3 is TGTGCCAGCAGTCGACAGGGGGTCGGCATGAACACTGAAGCTTTCTTT. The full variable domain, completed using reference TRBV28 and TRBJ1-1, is DVKVTQSSRYLVKRTGEKVFLECVQDMDHENMFWYRQDPGLGLRLIYFSYDVKMKEKGDIPEGYSVSREKKERFSLILESASTNQTSMYLCASSRQGVGMNTEAFFGQGTRLTVV.

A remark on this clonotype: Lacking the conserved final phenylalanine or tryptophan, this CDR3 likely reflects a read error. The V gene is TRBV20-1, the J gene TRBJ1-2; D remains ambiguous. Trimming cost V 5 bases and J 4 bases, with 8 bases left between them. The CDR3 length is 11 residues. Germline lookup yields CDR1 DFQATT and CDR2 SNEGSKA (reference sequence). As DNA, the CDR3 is TGCAGTGCTCCTCAGCTCTATGGCTACACCCTC. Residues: CSAPQLYGYTL.

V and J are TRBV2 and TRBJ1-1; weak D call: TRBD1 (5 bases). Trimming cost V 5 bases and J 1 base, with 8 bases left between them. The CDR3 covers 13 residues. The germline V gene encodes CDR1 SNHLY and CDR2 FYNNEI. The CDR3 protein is CASSIDRNTEAFF. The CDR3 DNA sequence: TGTGCCAGCAGTATCGACAGGAACACTGAAGCTTTCTTT.

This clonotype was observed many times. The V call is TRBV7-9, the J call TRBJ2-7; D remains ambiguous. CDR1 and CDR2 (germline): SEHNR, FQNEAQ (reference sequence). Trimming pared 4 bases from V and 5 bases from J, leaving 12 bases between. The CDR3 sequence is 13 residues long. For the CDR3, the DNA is TGTGCCAGCAGCTCCTCCCTAGGAAACGAGCAGTACTTC. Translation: CASSSSLGNEQYF.

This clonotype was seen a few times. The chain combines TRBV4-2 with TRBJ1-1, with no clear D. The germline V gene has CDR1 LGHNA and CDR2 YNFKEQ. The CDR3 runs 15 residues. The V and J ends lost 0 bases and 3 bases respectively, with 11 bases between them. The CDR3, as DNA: TGTGCCAGCAGCCAAGAGGGATCGGGATACACTGAAGCTTTCTTT. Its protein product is CASSQEGSGYTEAFF.

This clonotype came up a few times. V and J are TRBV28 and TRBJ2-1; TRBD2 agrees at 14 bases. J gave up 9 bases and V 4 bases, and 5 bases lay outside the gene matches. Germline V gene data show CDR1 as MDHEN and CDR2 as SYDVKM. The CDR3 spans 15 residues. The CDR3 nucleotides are TGTGCCAGCAGTTCCGGGACTAGCGGGAGTGTTGAGCAGTTCTTC. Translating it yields CASSSGTSGSVEQFF.

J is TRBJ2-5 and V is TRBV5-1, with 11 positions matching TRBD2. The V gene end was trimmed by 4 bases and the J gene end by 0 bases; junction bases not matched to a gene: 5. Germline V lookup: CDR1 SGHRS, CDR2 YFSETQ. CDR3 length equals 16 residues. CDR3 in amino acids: CASSPRLAGHQETQYF. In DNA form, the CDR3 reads TGCGCCAGCAGCCCCCGACTAGCGGGACACCAAGAGACCCAGTACTTC.

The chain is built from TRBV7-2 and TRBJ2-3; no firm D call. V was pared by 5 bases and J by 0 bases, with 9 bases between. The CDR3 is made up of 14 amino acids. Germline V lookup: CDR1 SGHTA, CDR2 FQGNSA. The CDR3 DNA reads TGTGCCAGCAGCGAAAGGCGAAGCACAGATACGCAGTATTTT. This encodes CASSERRSTDTQYF.

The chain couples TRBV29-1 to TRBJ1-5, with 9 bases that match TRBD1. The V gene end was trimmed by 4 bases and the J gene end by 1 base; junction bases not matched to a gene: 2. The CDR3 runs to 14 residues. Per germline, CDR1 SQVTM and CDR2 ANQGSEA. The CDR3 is CSVATGGSNQPQHF. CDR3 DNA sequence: TGCAGCGTTGCGACAGGGGGAAGCAATCAGCCCCAGCATTTT.

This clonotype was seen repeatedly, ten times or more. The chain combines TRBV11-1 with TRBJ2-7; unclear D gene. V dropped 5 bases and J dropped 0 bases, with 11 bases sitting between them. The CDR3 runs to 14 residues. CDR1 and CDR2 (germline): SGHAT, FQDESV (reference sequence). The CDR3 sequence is CASSSSRSSYEQYF. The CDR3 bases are TGTGCCAGCAGCAGCAGCCGGAGCTCCTACGAGCAGTACTTC.

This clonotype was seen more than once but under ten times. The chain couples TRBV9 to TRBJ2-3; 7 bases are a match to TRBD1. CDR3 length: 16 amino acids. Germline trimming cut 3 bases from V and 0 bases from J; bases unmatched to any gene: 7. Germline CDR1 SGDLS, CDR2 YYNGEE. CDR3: CASSARTGTSTDTQYF. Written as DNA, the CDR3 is TGTGCCAGCAGCGCCCGGACAGGAACTAGCACAGATACGCAGTATTTT.

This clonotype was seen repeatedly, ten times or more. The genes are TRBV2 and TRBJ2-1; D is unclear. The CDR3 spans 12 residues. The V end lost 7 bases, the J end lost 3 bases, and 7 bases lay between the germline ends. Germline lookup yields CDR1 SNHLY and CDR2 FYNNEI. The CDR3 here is CASTMDYNEQFF. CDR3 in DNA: TGTGCCAGCACCATGGACTACAATGAGCAGTTCTTC. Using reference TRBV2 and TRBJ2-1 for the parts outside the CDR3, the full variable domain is EPEVTQTPSHQVTQMGQEVILRCVPISNHLYFYWYRQILGQKVEFLVSFYNNEISEKSEIFDDQFSVERPDGSNFTLKIRSTKLEDSAMYFCASTMDYNEQFFGPGTRLTVL.

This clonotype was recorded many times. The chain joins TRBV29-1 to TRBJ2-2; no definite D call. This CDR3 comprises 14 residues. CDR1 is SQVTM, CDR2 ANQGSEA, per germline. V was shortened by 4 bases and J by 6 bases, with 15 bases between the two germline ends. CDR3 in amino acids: CSVVSLESSGELFF. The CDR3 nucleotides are TGCAGCGTTGTGTCCTTGGAGAGCTCCGGGGAGCTGTTTTTT.

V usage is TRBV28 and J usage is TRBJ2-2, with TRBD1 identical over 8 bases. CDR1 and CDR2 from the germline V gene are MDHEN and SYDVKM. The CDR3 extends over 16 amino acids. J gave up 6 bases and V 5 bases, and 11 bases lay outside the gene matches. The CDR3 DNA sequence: TGTGCCAGCAGTACCTTTGACAGGGGTTCCCCCGGGGAGCTGTTTTTT. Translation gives CASSTFDRGSPGELFF.

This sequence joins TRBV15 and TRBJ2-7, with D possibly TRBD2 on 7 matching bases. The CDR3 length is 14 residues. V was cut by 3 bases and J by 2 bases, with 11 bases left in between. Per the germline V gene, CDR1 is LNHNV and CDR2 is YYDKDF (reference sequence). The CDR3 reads CATSSGGPPYEQYF. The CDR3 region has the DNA TGTGCCACCAGCAGCGGGGGGCCGCCCTACGAGCAGTACTTC.

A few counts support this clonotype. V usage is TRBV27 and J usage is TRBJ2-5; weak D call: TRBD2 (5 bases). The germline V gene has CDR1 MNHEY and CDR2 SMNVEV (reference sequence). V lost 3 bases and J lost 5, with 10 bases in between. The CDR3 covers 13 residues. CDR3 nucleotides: TGTGCCAGCAGTTTTATGAGGGAGGAGACCCAGTACTTC. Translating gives CASSFMREETQYF.

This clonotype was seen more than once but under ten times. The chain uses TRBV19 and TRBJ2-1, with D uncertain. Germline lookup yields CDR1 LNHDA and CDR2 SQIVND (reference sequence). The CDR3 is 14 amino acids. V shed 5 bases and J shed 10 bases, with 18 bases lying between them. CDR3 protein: CASSPQSIREEQFF. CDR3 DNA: TGTGCCAGTAGTCCCCAATCTATAAGAGAGGAGCAGTTCTTC.

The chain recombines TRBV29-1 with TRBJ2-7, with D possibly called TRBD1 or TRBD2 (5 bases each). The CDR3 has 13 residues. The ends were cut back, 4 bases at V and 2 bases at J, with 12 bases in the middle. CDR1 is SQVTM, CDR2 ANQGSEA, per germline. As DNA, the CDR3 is TGCAGCGTTGCGAGAGGGGTAACCTACGAGCAGTACTTC. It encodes CSVARGVTYEQYF.

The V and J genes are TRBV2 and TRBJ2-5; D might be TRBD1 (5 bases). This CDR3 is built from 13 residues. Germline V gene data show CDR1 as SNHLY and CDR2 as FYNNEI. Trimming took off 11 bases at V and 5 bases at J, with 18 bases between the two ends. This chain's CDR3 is CAGHRVSMETQYF. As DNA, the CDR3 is TGTGCCGGACACCGGGTTAGCATGGAGACCCAGTACTTC.

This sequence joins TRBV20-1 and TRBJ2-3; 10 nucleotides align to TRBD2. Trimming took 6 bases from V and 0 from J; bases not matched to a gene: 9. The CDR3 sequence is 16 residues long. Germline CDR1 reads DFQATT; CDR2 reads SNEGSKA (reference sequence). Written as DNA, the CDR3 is TGCAGTGCAACGAGAAAACTAGCGGGGAGCACAGATACGCAGTATTTT. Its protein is CSATRKLAGSTDTQYF.

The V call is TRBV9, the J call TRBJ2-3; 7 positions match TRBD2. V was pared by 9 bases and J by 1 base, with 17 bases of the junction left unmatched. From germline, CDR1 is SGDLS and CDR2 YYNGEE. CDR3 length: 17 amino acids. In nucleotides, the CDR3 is TGTGCCACCACCCCCGGGCTAGCGGACCCCGGCACAGATACGCAGTATTTT. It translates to CATTPGLADPGTDTQYF.

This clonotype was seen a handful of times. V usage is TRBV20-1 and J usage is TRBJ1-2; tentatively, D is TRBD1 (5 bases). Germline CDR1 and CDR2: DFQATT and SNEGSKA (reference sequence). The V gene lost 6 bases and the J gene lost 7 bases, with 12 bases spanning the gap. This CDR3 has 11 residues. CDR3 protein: CSASAGVGYTF. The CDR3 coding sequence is TGCAGTGCAAGCGCGGGGGTTGGCTACACCTTC.

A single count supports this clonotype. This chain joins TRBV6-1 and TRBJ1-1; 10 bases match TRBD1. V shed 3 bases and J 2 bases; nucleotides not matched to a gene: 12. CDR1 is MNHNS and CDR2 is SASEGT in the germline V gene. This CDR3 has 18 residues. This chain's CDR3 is CASSDRARQGAKNTEAFF. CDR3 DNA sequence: TGTGCCAGCAGTGACCGAGCAAGACAGGGGGCGAAAAACACTGAAGCTTTCTTT.

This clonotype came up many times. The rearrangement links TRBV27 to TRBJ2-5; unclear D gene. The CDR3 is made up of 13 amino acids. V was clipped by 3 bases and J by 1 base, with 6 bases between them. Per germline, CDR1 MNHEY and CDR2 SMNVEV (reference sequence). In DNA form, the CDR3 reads TGTGCCAGCAGTTTGTCAGGCCAAGAGACCCAGTACTTC. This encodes CASSLSGQETQYF.

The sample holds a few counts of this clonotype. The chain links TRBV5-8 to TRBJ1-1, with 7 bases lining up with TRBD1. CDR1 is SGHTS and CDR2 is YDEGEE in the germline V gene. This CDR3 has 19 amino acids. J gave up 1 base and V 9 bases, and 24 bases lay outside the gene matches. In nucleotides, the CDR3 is TGTGCCACCATTACCCACGGCCCAAAACAGGGGCCCCCGAACACTGAAGCTTTCTTT. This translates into CATITHGPKQGPPNTEAFF.